Following are 26 T cell receptor beta chains from one sample sequenced in a study of blood T cells in healthy people across ages. A second about 7 to 12 cycle PCR used barcoded and J-beta primers. MiXCR, applied by TCRdb to the 5' RACE reads, yields one record per CDR3 protein. The sample records 780,000 or so distinct CDR3 sequences, more than 55% being singletons. Source material: blood. The receptors were sampled from a man aged 35-49 years in good health.

This clonotype is a singleton in its sample. The germline gene is not matched at one end of the junction; a read error may be the cause. The CDR3 bases are TGTGCCAGCAGCCGCCGGGGCTCATCGGCAACTAAGGAAAAACTGTTTTTT. Protein sequence: CASSRRGSSATKEKLFF. V is TRBV7-8 and J is TRBJ1-4, with a weak D call TRBD1 (5 bases). This CDR3 comprises 17 residues. Germline CDR1 and CDR2: SGHVS and FQNEAQ.

V usage is TRBV29-1 and J usage is TRBJ2-7, with TRBD2 matching 16 bases. V shed 7 bases and J 0 bases; nucleotides not matched to a gene: 6. Germline V gene lookup returns CDR1 SQVTM and CDR2 ANQGSEA. The CDR3 runs to 16 residues. As DNA, the CDR3 is TGCAGCGGGGGACTAGCGGGAGGGCACGGCTCCTACGAGCAGTACTTC. It codes for CSGGLAGGHGSYEQYF.

The chain couples TRBV4-3 to TRBJ2-7, with a possible D match to TRBD2 (6 bases). With 0 bases removed from V and 3 bases from J, the gap between germline ends came to 15 bases. Germline CDR1 is LGHNA and CDR2 is YSLEER. This CDR3 has 16 amino acids. CDR3: CASSQETAGFIYEQYF. The CDR3, as DNA: TGCGCCAGCAGCCAAGAGACAGCGGGCTTTATCTACGAGCAGTACTTC.

Turning to this clonotype: This may arise from a read error, as a much more abundant clone is one base away. The chain is built from TRBV2 and TRBJ2-7, with D unclear. Germline CDR1 SNHLY, CDR2 FYNNEI. This CDR3 is 10 amino acids long. V lost 4 bases and J lost 12, with 10 bases in between. CDR3 residues: CASSVEALYF. CDR3 nucleotides: TGTGCCAGCAGTGTTGAGGCCCTGTACTTC.

The genes are TRBV20-1 and TRBJ2-7; 11 bases map to TRBD2. The CDR3 runs 16 residues. The ends lost 5 bases at V and 2 bases at J; junction bases unmatched: 11. In germline, CDR1 is DFQATT, CDR2 SNEGSKA (reference sequence). DNA of the CDR3: TGCAGTGCTCATGACCTACTAGCGGGAGAGGCCTACGAGCAGTACTTC. Amino acid sequence: CSAHDLLAGEAYEQYF.

In its sample, this clonotype was seen many times. This chain links TRBV5-6 with TRBJ1-6; D remains ambiguous. This CDR3 contains 14 residues. The germline V and J ends were trimmed by 4 bases and 10 bases, with 15 bases remaining between them. Germline V lookup: CDR1 SGHDT, CDR2 YYEEEE. The CDR3 DNA follows: TGTGCCAGCAGCCTCCCCAAGAGACGATCACCCCTCCACTTT. Protein product: CASSLPKRRSPLHF.

The chain joins TRBV6-5 to TRBJ2-5; 7 bases fit TRBD1. The trim removed 5 bases at V and 11 bases at J, leaving 8 bases unmatched. CDR3 size: 12 residues. CDR1 and CDR2 from the germline V gene are MNHEY and SVGAGI. Here the CDR3 reads CASSEDRSRQYF. Written as DNA, the CDR3 is TGTGCCAGCAGTGAGGACAGGTCTCGGCAGTACTTC.

This clonotype was seen a few times. The chain uses TRBV28 and TRBJ2-1, with unresolved D. Per germline, CDR1 MDHEN and CDR2 SYDVKM. Trimming took 7 bases from V and 5 from J, leaving 12 bases between them. The CDR3 runs to 13 residues. In DNA, the CDR3 is TGTGCCAGCACCCCAATAGAGGACAATGAGCAGTTCTTC. Amino acids: CASTPIEDNEQFF.

This clonotype turned up a few times. CDR3: CASSVTGPNEQFF. The CDR3 DNA reads as TGTGCCAGCAGCGTGACAGGGCCGAATGAGCAGTTCTTC. The V call is TRBV7-2, the J call TRBJ2-1, with 7 positions matching TRBD1. This CDR3 has 13 amino acids. Germline V lookup: CDR1 SGHTA, CDR2 FQGNSA. The V segment lost 5 bases and the J segment 7 bases; nucleotides outside the gene matches: 5.

This chain joins TRBV19 and TRBJ1-2, with a tentative D call TRBD1 (5 bases). V was cut by 6 bases and J by 4 bases, with 9 bases left in between. Per germline, CDR1 LNHDA and CDR2 SQIVND (reference sequence). This CDR3 has 12 amino acids. In DNA form, the CDR3 reads TGTGCCAGTAGATGGGGCAGCTATGGCTACACCTTC. As protein: CASRWGSYGYTF.

This chain connects TRBV2 to TRBJ2-7; a weak D match, TRBD1 (6 bases). The CDR3 loop spans 11 amino acids. Germline lookup yields CDR1 SNHLY and CDR2 FYNNEI. The ends were cut back, 11 bases at V and 3 bases at J, with 11 bases in the middle. The CDR3 protein is CAQGQNYEQYF. The DNA for the CDR3 is TGTGCCCAAGGACAGAACTACGAGCAGTACTTC.

The V gene is TRBV15, the J gene TRBJ2-7; D uncertain. Trimming left V 0 bases short and J 7 bases short, with 13 bases between. Germline CDR1 and CDR2: LNHNV and YYDKDF (reference sequence). There are 14 residues in the CDR3. DNA of the CDR3: TGTGCCACCAGCAGAGATCCTACGTACGATGAGCAGTACTTC. Amino acids: CATSRDPTYDEQYF.

This clonotype was seen only a few times. The CDR3 here is CASSAGTTGDTQYF. CDR3 in DNA: TGCGCCAGCAGCGCCGGGACTACGGGGGATACGCAGTATTTT. The V call is TRBV5-1, the J call TRBJ2-3; 7 bases agree with TRBD2. Germline CDR1 is SGHRS and CDR2 is YFSETQ. Germline trimming cut 4 bases from V and 6 bases from J; bases unmatched to any gene: 8. The CDR3 length is 14 residues. The full variable domain, its missing parts supplied by reference TRBV5-1 and TRBJ2-3, is KAGVTQTPRYLIKTRGQQVTLSCSPISGHRSVSWYQQTPGQGLQFLFEYFSETQRNKGNFPGRFSGRQFSNSRSEMNVSTLELGDSALYLCASSAGTTGDTQYFGPGTRLTVL.

The chain uses TRBV12-3 or TRBV12-4 and TRBJ1-2; TRBD1 agrees at 9 bases. Unmatched junction bases numbered 13, after V lost 6 bases and J lost 5 bases. This CDR3 is built from 16 residues. CDR3 loop: CASRSGQGRGFYGYTF. The CDR3 DNA is TGTGCCAGCAGATCGGGACAGGGCAGAGGGTTTTATGGCTACACCTTC.

The chain carries TRBV29-1 and TRBJ2-1; D tentatively reads TRBD1 or TRBD2 (5 bases each). Germline CDR1 SQVTM, CDR2 ANQGSEA. The ends were cut back, 6 bases at V and 0 bases at J, with 9 bases in the middle. The CDR3 length is 13 residues. The CDR3 spells CSVWGRSYNEQFF. CDR3 in DNA: TGCAGCGTCTGGGGACGCTCCTACAATGAGCAGTTCTTC.

The chain combines TRBV5-1 with TRBJ2-6; D call uncertain. Per the germline V gene, CDR1 is SGHRS and CDR2 is YFSETQ. The CDR3 contains 18 residues. V was shortened by 0 bases and J by 2 bases, with 15 bases between the two germline ends. The CDR3 DNA is TGCGCCAGCAGCTTGGATGCCGGGTTTGGTACTGGGGCCAACGTCCTGACTTTC. Translating it yields CASSLDAGFGTGANVLTF.

This chain uses TRBV2 with TRBJ2-7; D possibly corresponds to TRBD2 (5 bases). Germline V lookup: CDR1 SNHLY, CDR2 FYNNEI. With 7 bases removed from V and 0 bases from J, the gap between germline ends came to 13 bases. CDR3 length equals 14 residues. The CDR3 is CASMEVSSSYEQYF. The CDR3 DNA reads TGTGCCAGCATGGAGGTTTCTAGCTCCTACGAGCAGTACTTC.

V and J are TRBV5-1 and TRBJ2-3, with D uncertain. V lost 0 bases, J lost 0 bases, and 8 bases lay in between. Germline values: CDR1 SGHRS, CDR2 YFSETQ. The CDR3 length is 15 residues. The CDR3 nucleotides are TGCGCCAGCAGCTTGGCAGATTCTAGCACAGATACGCAGTATTTT. This sequence encodes CASSLADSSTDTQYF. The full variable domain, its missing parts supplied by reference TRBV5-1 and TRBJ2-3, is KAGVTQTPRYLIKTRGQQVTLSCSPISGHRSVSWYQQTPGQGLQFLFEYFSETQRNKGNFPGRFSGRQFSNSRSEMNVSTLELGDSALYLCASSLADSSTDTQYFGPGTRLTVL.

V and J are TRBV27 and TRBJ2-5; D remains ambiguous. The V gene's germline CDR1 is MNHEY and CDR2 SMNVEV (reference sequence). The CDR3 length is 15 residues. V shed 2 bases and J shed 2 bases, with 12 bases lying between them. In DNA, the CDR3 is TGTGCCAGCAGTTTAAGCCGGTGGGGACAAGAGACCCAGTACTTC. Its protein is CASSLSRWGQETQYF.

The V gene is TRBV29-1, the J gene TRBJ1-1, with 11 bases identical to TRBD1. Unmatched junction bases numbered 7, after V lost 8 bases and J lost 2 bases. CDR3 size: 14 residues. In germline, CDR1 is SQVTM, CDR2 ANQGSEA. CDR3 amino acids: CSFRTGGSNTEAFF. As DNA, the CDR3 is TGCAGCTTCCGGACAGGGGGCTCAAACACTGAAGCTTTCTTT.

J is TRBJ2-5 and V is TRBV29-1; D possibly matches TRBD1 or TRBD2 (6 bases each). Trimming took 7 bases from V and 4 from J, leaving 19 bases between them. Germline CDR1 reads SQVTM; CDR2 reads ANQGSEA. The CDR3 has 14 residues. CDR3 DNA: TGCAGCGACTCCCCGGGGGCCTACGGAGAGACCCAGTACTTC. As protein: CSDSPGAYGETQYF.

The chain joins TRBV24-1 to TRBJ2-5, with 7 positions matching TRBD2. The CDR3 has 16 residues. In germline, CDR1 is KGHDR, CDR2 SFDVKD. V lost 11 bases to trimming and J lost 0 bases; unmatched junction nucleotides: 14. The CDR3 DNA reads TGTGCCAGCTCCCCGGGGGGTGGGAGGTACCAAGAGACCCAGTACTTC. It translates to CASSPGGGRYQETQYF.

This clonotype has only a few counts. This chain links TRBV27 with TRBJ1-1; 9 bases agree with TRBD1. This CDR3 region has 18 residues. The junction had 10 bases not matched to a gene; V was cut back by 2 bases and J by 0 bases. CDR1 is MNHEY, CDR2 SMNVEV, per germline (reference sequence). CDR3 loop: CASSLKGSGQGMNTEAFF. In nucleotides, the CDR3 is TGTGCCAGCAGTTTAAAAGGGAGTGGACAGGGGATGAACACTGAAGCTTTCTTT.

The rearrangement joins TRBV7-2 to TRBJ1-1; no firm D call. CDR3 size: 12 residues. The ends were cut back, 5 bases at V and 10 bases at J, with 14 bases in the middle. In germline, CDR1 is SGHTA, CDR2 FQGNSA. Here the CDR3 reads CASSLSAPGAFF. In nucleotides, the CDR3 is TGTGCCAGCAGCCTATCGGCCCCGGGAGCTTTCTTT.

The genes are TRBV7-2 and TRBJ2-7; D ambiguous. Per the germline V gene, CDR1 is SGHTA and CDR2 is FQGNSA. V was shortened by 3 bases and J by 2 bases, with 20 bases between the two germline ends. This CDR3 spans 17 amino acids. The CDR3 DNA sequence: TGTGCCAGCAGCTTGGGAATTTGGCCCACTCAAACCTACGAGCAGTACTTC. It codes for CASSLGIWPTQTYEQYF.

J is TRBJ2-1 and V is TRBV6-5; D unresolved. The CDR3 loop spans 15 amino acids. Germline CDR1 and CDR2: MNHEY and SVGAGI. Trimming pared 6 bases from V and 6 bases from J, leaving 18 bases between. The CDR3 loop is CASSYGSAGANEQFF. The CDR3, as DNA: TGTGCCAGCAGCTACGGGTCTGCTGGAGCCAATGAGCAGTTCTTC.